Below, one T cell receptor beta chain is given with its context. The data are from a study of shared clonotypes between healthy human individuals. The germline gives CDR1 SGHNT, CDR2 YYREEE (reference sequence). Trimming took 4 bases from V and 0 from J, leaving 13 bases between them. The CDR3 covers 15 residues. Data came from immunoSEQ multiplex PCR; TCRdb stores just in-frame clones and leaves some out. The table records roughly 2,300,000 clones, less than 95% of them present only once. The source is a man younger than 35 in good health. Some clones in this sample may be carry-over from other donors' samples. This chain links TRBV5-4 with TRBJ2-5; D possibly uses TRBD1 or TRBD2 (5 bases each). Sequences were obtained from naive CD4+ T cells from PBMCs. Subset: CD45RA+ positively selected. The CDR3 reads CASSKTGTNQETQYF. CDR3 DNA sequence: TGTGCCAGCAGCAAAACCGGGACCAACCAAGAGACCCAGTACTTC.